This entry lists 13 T cell receptor beta chains sequenced from one sample in a study of blood T cell repertoires in COVID-19. Method: immunoSEQ multiplex PCR; TCRdb's copy keeps in-frame clones and lacks some. The sample carries about 270,000 clones, approximately 89% recorded once. Input material: PBMCs or T cells enriched from blood (not recorded which). These receptors were taken from a man between 40 and 49 years old who had been exposed to COVID-19.

The V gene is TRBV28, the J gene TRBJ1-5; the D is unclear. Germline V gene sequence: CDR1 MDHEN, CDR2 SYDVKM. The CDR3 spans 16 residues. The V end lost 4 bases, the J end lost 0 bases, and 13 bases lay between the germline ends. The CDR3, as DNA: TGTGCCAGCAGTTCCTCGTCGAGTCCTAGCAATCAGCCCCAGCATTTT. As protein: CASSSSSSPSNQPQHF.

V usage is TRBV30 and J usage is TRBJ1-2; 7 nucleotides match TRBD1. Germline lookup yields CDR1 GTSNPN and CDR2 SVGIG (reference sequence). The junction had 8 bases not matched to a gene; V was cut back by 4 bases and J by 0 bases. The CDR3 contains 15 residues. This CDR3 reads CAWTPGQRTNYGYTF. In nucleotides, the CDR3 is TGTGCCTGGACCCCGGGACAGCGTACTAACTATGGCTACACCTTC.

The V gene is TRBV18, the J gene TRBJ2-7, with TRBD1 matching over 9 bases. With 4 bases clipped from V and 4 bases from J, the junction kept 11 bases outside the gene matches. CDR1 KGHSH and CDR2 LQKENI come from the germline V gene. The CDR3 consists of 16 residues. The CDR3 loop reads CASSRATGTGKYEQYF. The CDR3 DNA sequence: TGTGCCAGCTCACGGGCTACCGGGACAGGGAAGTACGAGCAGTACTTC.

The rearrangement links TRBV19 to TRBJ1-2; D might be TRBD1 (5 bases). Germline V lookup: CDR1 LNHDA, CDR2 SQIVND (reference sequence). The V and J ends lost 5 bases and 4 bases respectively, with 14 bases between them. The CDR3 length is 14 residues. CDR3 protein: CASSAGGRSYGYTF. The CDR3 region has the DNA TGTGCCAGTAGTGCGGGGGGACGGAGCTATGGCTACACCTTC.

V gene TRBV27 combines with J gene TRBJ2-7; 7 bases fit TRBD1. From germline, CDR1 is MNHEY and CDR2 SMNVEV (reference sequence). V gave up 6 bases and J gave up 3 bases; unmatched junction bases: 5. The CDR3 runs to 13 residues. Here the CDR3 reads CASRGTVDYEQYF. CDR3 DNA: TGTGCCAGCAGGGGGACAGTAGACTACGAGCAGTACTTC.

V is TRBV7-2 and J is TRBJ1-2, with 8 bases aligning to TRBD1. The length of the CDR3 is 14 residues. V lost 6 bases and J lost 8; bases outside the gene matches: 11. Germline values: CDR1 SGHTA, CDR2 FQGNSA. CDR3 bases: TGTGCCAGCAGTACACAGGGGGTGTCCACGGGCTACACCTTC. Its translation is CASSTQGVSTGYTF.

This clone was seen a single time. This chain uses TRBV14 with TRBJ2-1; D is possibly TRBD1 (5 bases). V dropped 3 bases and J dropped 8 bases, with 11 bases sitting between them. The CDR3 covers 13 residues. Looked up from germline, CDR1 is SGHDN and CDR2 is FVKESK. The CDR3 region is CASSQQGGHEQFF. Here the CDR3 DNA reads TGTGCCAGCAGCCAGCAGGGTGGCCATGAGCAGTTCTTC.

The chain couples TRBV27 to TRBJ1-1, with 8 bases fitting TRBD1. Trimming at V came to 6 bases and at J to 3 bases, leaving 9 bases not matched to a gene. The CDR3 has 15 residues. Germline loops: CDR1 MNHEY, CDR2 SMNVEV (reference sequence). DNA for the CDR3: TGTGCCAGCAGCGAACCCAGGGGGCCTTACACTGAAGCTTTCTTT. Amino acid sequence: CASSEPRGPYTEAFF.

This clone has a single count. The chain links TRBV18 to TRBJ1-2, with a tentative D call TRBD1 (5 bases). Germline V gene data show CDR1 as KGHSH and CDR2 as LQKENI. Trimming took 3 bases from V and 7 from J, leaving 9 bases between them. The CDR3 extends over 12 amino acids. The chain's CDR3 is CASSPKDSGYTF. The CDR3 nucleotides read TGTGCCAGCTCACCTAAAGACAGTGGCTACACCTTC. Variable domain in full (rest from reference TRBV18 and TRBJ1-2): NAGVMQNPRHLVRRRGQEARLRCSPMKGHSHVYWYRQLPEEGLKFMVYLQKENIIDESGMPKERFSAEFPKEGPSILRIQQVVRGDSAAYFCASSPKDSGYTFGSGTRLTVV.

This chain connects TRBV9 to TRBJ2-3; D is possibly TRBD2 (5 bases). In germline, CDR1 is SGDLS, CDR2 YYNGEE. The CDR3 loop spans 16 amino acids. Between the trimmed V and J ends, which lost 4 bases and 1 base, there was a span of 16 bases. CDR3 in DNA: TGTGCCAGCAGCCTACACCGGAGGTCCGGCACAGATACGCAGTATTTT. It specifies CASSLHRRSGTDTQYF.

The chain links TRBV11-2 to TRBJ2-1; 9 nucleotides agree with TRBD2. V was pared by 0 bases and J by 6 bases, with 6 bases of the junction left unmatched. The CDR3 has 16 amino acids. The germline CDR1 and CDR2 sequences are SGHAT and FQNNGV. Here the CDR3 reads CASSLDGIAGVNEQFF. The CDR3 DNA reads TGTGCCAGCAGCTTAGATGGAATAGCGGGAGTCAATGAGCAGTTCTTC.

The chain recombines TRBV18 with TRBJ1-4; D not certain. Germline values: CDR1 KGHSH, CDR2 LQKENI. CDR3 size: 15 residues. Trimming cost V 0 bases and J 4 bases, with 9 bases left between them. For the CDR3, the DNA is TGTGCCAGCTCACCACCGGCAGGCGATAATGAAAAACTGTTTTTT. As protein: CASSPPAGDNEKLFF.

This clone was found once. The rearrangement uses TRBV11-2 and TRBJ2-5, with 10 bases aligning to TRBD1. The V gene end was trimmed by 0 bases and the J gene end by 5 bases; junction bases not matched to a gene: 6. The CDR3 contains 16 residues. Germline V lookup: CDR1 SGHAT, CDR2 FQNNGV. CDR3 residues: CASSLEWTGGRETQYF. CDR3 sequence (DNA): TGTGCCAGCAGCTTAGAGTGGACAGGGGGGCGGGAGACCCAGTACTTC.